These 14 T cell receptor beta chains were all obtained from the same sample, sequenced in a study of blood T cell repertoires in COVID-19 (dated by TCRdb to between 2020 and 2021). The library was prepared using the immunoSEQ multiplex PCR assay. What TCRdb holds here is the immuneACCESS table cut down to in-frame rearrangements. Part of the clones is not present; checked against another copy, under half of the missing clones reflect an unresolved V gene, and the others are unexplained. The sample yields fewer than 200,000 clones; under 85% were counted once. About 8.3% of the sample is taken by the ten largest. The sequenced sample was peripheral blood. The receptors were sampled from a woman between 65 and 79 years old with COVID-19, enrolled during active disease.

J is TRBJ2-1 and V is TRBV15, with TRBD2 identical over 8 bases. There are 18 residues in the CDR3. Germline assignment: CDR1 LNHNV and CDR2 YYDKDF (reference sequence). Trimming at V came to 5 bases and at J to 2 bases, leaving 14 bases not matched to a gene. In DNA form, the CDR3 reads TGTGCCACCAGCTTCCGGGTAGCGGGGTTCGGGACCTACAATGAGCAGTTCTTC. Translating gives CATSFRVAGFGTYNEQFF.

This sequence joins TRBV28 and TRBJ1-5, with D possibly being TRBD1 (6 bases). The CDR3 runs 16 residues. Per germline, CDR1 MDHEN and CDR2 SYDVKM. The V end was cut by 3 bases, the J end by 2 bases, with 14 bases between. The DNA of the CDR3 is TGTGCCAGCAGTTTCCGTACAGGGTTCGGCAATCAGCCCCAGCATTTT. Protein product: CASSFRTGFGNQPQHF.

The rearrangement joins TRBV5-8 to TRBJ2-1; no clear D gene. Germline V gene sequence: CDR1 SGHTS, CDR2 YDEGEE. The CDR3 totals 14 residues. V was shortened by 2 bases and J by 5 bases, with 11 bases between the two germline ends. The CDR3 bases are TGTGCCAGCAGCTTACGAGGAGCCCACAATGAGCAGTTCTTC. Translation gives CASSLRGAHNEQFF.

This clone was counted a few times. The V call is TRBV12-3 or TRBV12-4, the J call TRBJ2-3, with D possibly matching TRBD1 (5 bases). Trimming took off 10 bases at V and 2 bases at J, with 13 bases between the two ends. This CDR3 is built from 13 residues. The CDR3 DNA reads TGTGCCATTACCACAGGATCCACAGATACGCAGTATTTT. This translates into CAITTGSTDTQYF.

The rearrangement links TRBV24-1 to TRBJ2-5; 11 positions agree with TRBD2. V shed 3 bases, J shed 0 bases, and the junction held 2 bases outside the gene matches. The CDR3 covers 16 residues. Germline CDR1 KGHDR, CDR2 SFDVKD. The CDR3 loop is CATSDASGRNQETQYF. CDR3 bases: TGTGCCACCAGTGATGCTAGCGGGAGGAACCAAGAGACCCAGTACTTC.

The chain is built from TRBV27 and TRBJ1-1; D perhaps matches TRBD1 (5 bases). CDR3 size: 14 residues. Germline V gene lookup returns CDR1 MNHEY and CDR2 SMNVEV (reference sequence). V was shortened by 5 bases and J by 2 bases, with 12 bases between the two germline ends. The CDR3 loop is CASSARRDNTEAFF. CDR3 nucleotides: TGTGCCAGCAGTGCCCGCAGGGATAACACTGAAGCTTTCTTT.

V usage is TRBV11-2 and J usage is TRBJ2-3; TRBD2 agrees at 12 bases. Germline CDR1 reads SGHAT; CDR2 reads FQNNGV. The trim removed 4 bases at V and 6 bases at J, leaving 11 bases unmatched. The CDR3 has 17 amino acids. CDR3 region: CASSSLFLAGGLDTQYF. The CDR3 DNA sequence: TGTGCCAGCAGCTCCCTCTTCCTAGCGGGAGGGCTGGATACGCAGTATTTT.

This rearrangement joins TRBV19 to TRBJ1-1; D perhaps matches TRBD1 (5 bases). This CDR3 comprises 14 residues. Germline lookup yields CDR1 LNHDA and CDR2 SQIVND (reference sequence). V shed 4 bases and J shed 5 bases, with 14 bases lying between them. CDR3 loop: CASSTWGGKTEAFF. The DNA of the CDR3 is TGTGCCAGTAGTACTTGGGGGGGGAAAACTGAAGCTTTCTTT.

J is TRBJ2-7 and V is TRBV4-3; D uncertain. Germline loops: CDR1 LGHNA, CDR2 YSLEER. V was pared by 0 bases and J by 3 bases, with 12 bases between. The length of the CDR3 is 15 residues. In DNA form, the CDR3 reads TGCGCCAGCAGCCAAGAACTTTGGGCTTACTACGAGCAGTACTTC. Translating it yields CASSQELWAYYEQYF.

This chain connects TRBV7-9 to TRBJ2-7; tentative D call: TRBD1 (6 bases). Trimming cost V 4 bases and J 2 bases, with 21 bases left between them. CDR1 and CDR2 (germline): SEHNR, FQNEAQ (reference sequence). This CDR3 has 17 residues. The CDR3 spells CASSSPTTDRKTYEQYF. The CDR3 DNA reads TGTGCCAGCAGCTCGCCCACCACTGACAGGAAAACCTACGAGCAGTACTTC.

The rearrangement links TRBV30 to TRBJ1-5; D not resolved. The germline CDR1 and CDR2 sequences are GTSNPN and SVGIG (reference sequence). The CDR3 is 13 residues long. Trimming removed 1 base from V and 5 bases from J, with 9 bases in between. The CDR3 reads CAWSDGWDQPQHF. CDR3 nucleotides: TGTGCCTGGAGTGACGGGTGGGATCAGCCCCAGCATTTT.

The sample holds one count of this clone. The rearrangement joins TRBV19 to TRBJ1-2; 7 nucleotides match TRBD1. The CDR3 runs to 13 residues. The germline V gene encodes CDR1 LNHDA and CDR2 SQIVND (reference sequence). V lost 3 bases and J lost 2; bases outside the gene matches: 0. The CDR3 reads CASSMGQNYGYTF. The DNA of the CDR3 is TGTGCCAGTAGTATGGGACAGAACTATGGCTACACCTTC.

The chain joins TRBV19 to TRBJ2-4; D might be TRBD1 (5 bases). The V gene's germline CDR1 is LNHDA and CDR2 SQIVND (reference sequence). The CDR3 is 19 residues long. V was trimmed by 1 base and J by 3 bases, leaving 22 bases between them. CDR3 region: CASSIVPVAVVDSKNIQYF. Written as DNA, the CDR3 is TGTGCCAGTAGTATAGTACCCGTGGCGGTTGTTGACAGCAAAAACATTCAGTACTTC.

The CDR3 reads CASSYTNDEAFF. CDR3 coding DNA: TGTGCCAGCAGTTATACTAACGACGAAGCTTTCTTT. The chain employs TRBV6-6 and TRBJ1-1; D unresolved. The CDR3 loop spans 12 amino acids. Trimming cost V 3 bases and J 8 bases, with 10 bases left between them. Germline values: CDR1 MNHNY, CDR2 SVGAGI (reference sequence).